This T cell receptor beta chain was identified in a study of blood T cell repertoires in COVID-19. Study at large: The cDNA or gDNA used as material had been derived from T cells, B-cell-depleted T cells, or PBMCs.

Donors of Cohort 3 who recovered were those that had two negative PCRs, clearance, or symptom resolution. The protocol was immunoSEQ multiplex PCR, while the TCRdb copy is restricted to in-frame clones and leaves out a portion. The table lists fewer than 400,000 clones, roughly 90% of them singletons. J lost 2 bases, V lost 4 bases, and 14 bases had no gene match. In germline, CDR1 is SGDLS, CDR2 YYNGEE. CDR3 length: 17 amino acids. This clone has only a few counts. Sequences were obtained from PBMCs or T cells enriched from blood (not recorded which). The source is a woman aged 30 to 39 who had recovered from COVID-19. The V call is TRBV9, the J call TRBJ2-5, with 7 bases identical to TRBD2. CDR3 sequence: CASSRGPGPGGQETQYF. DNA of the CDR3: TGTGCCAGCAGCAGAGGACCAGGACCGGGGGGACAAGAGACCCAGTACTTC.